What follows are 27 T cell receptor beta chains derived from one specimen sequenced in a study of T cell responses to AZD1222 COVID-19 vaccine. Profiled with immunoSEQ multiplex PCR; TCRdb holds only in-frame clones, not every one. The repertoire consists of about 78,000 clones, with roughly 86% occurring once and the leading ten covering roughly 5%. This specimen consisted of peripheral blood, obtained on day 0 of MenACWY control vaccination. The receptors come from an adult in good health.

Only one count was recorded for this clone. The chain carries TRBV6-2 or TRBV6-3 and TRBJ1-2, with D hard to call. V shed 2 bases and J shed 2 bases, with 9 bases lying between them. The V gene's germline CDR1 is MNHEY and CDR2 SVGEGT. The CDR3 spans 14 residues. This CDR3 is CASSYGRMNYGYTF. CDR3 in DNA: TGTGCCAGCAGTTACGGACGAATGAACTATGGCTACACCTTC.

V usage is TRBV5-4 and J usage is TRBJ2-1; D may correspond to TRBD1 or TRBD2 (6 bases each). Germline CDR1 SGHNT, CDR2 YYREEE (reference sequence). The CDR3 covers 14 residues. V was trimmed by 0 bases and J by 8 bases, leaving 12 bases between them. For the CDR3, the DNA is TGTGCCAGCAGCTTGGACAGGGAGGCCGATGAGCAGTTCTTC. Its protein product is CASSLDREADEQFF.

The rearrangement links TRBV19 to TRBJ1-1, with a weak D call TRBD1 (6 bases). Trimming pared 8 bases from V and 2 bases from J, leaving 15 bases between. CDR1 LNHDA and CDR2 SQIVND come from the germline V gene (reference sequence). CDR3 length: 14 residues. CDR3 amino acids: CASSAGQTNTEAFF. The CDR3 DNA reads TGTGCCAGTTCGGCGGGACAAACCAACACTGAAGCTTTCTTT.

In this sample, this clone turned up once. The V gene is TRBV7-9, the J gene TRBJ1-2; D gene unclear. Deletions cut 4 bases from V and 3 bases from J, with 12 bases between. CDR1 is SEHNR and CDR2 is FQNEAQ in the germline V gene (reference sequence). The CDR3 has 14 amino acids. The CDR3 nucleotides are TGTGCCAGCAGCTCGGAGGGCAGCTACTATGGCTACACCTTC. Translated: CASSSEGSYYGYTF.

The CDR3 DNA reads as TGTGCCAGCAGCTTAGTTCGGCTAGCGGGGGGGAATGACAATGAGCAGTTCTTC. It encodes CASSLVRLAGGNDNEQFF. The chain combines TRBV11-3 with TRBJ2-1, with TRBD2 matching over 12 bases. The CDR3 has 18 residues. CDR1 is SGHNT, CDR2 YENEEA, per germline. The V and J ends lost 1 base and 5 bases, in that order; junction bases with no gene match: 9.

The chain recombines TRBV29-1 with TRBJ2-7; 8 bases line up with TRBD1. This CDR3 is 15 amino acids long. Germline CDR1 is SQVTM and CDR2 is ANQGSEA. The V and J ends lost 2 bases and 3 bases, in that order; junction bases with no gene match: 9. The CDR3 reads CSVETGQGSGYEQYF. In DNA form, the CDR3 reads TGCAGCGTTGAAACCGGACAGGGCTCCGGCTACGAGCAGTACTTC.

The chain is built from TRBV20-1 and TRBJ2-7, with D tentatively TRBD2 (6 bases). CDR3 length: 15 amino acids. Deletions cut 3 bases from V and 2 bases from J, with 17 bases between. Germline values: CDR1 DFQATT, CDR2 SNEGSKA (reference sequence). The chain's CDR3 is CSASYGGATTYEQYF. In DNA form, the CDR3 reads TGCAGTGCTAGTTATGGCGGGGCCACTACCTACGAGCAGTACTTC.

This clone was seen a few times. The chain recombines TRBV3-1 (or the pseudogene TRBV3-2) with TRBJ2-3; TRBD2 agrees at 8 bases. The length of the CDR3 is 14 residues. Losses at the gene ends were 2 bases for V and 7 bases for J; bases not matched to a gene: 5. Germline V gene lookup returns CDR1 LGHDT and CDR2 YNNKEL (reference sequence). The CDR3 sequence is CASSQLGGGYTQYF. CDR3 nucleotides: TGTGCCAGCAGCCAACTCGGCGGGGGGTATACGCAGTATTTT.

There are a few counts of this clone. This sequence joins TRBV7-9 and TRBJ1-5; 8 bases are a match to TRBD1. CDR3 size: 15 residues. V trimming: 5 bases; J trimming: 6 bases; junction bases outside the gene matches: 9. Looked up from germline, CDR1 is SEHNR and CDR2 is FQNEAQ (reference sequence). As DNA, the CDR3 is TGTGCCAGCAGCCCCGACAGGGGAGGCAGTCAGCCCCAGCATTTT. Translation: CASSPDRGGSQPQHF.

CDR3 sequence reads: CASSLPPTSLNEQFF. CDR3 DNA: TGTGCCAGCAGCCTTCCACCGACTAGCTTGAATGAGCAGTTCTTC. The rearrangement joins TRBV7-2 to TRBJ2-1; 7 bases are shared with TRBD2. CDR3 length equals 15 residues. Per germline, CDR1 SGHTA and CDR2 FQGNSA. The V and J ends lost 5 bases and 7 bases, in that order; junction bases with no gene match: 11.

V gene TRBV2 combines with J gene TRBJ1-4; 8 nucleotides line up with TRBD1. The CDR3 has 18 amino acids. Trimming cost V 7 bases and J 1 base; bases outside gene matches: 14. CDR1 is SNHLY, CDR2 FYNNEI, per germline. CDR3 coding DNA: TGTGCCAGCAATCGCCAGGGGGCAGGGGGAGGAACTAATGAAAAACTGTTTTTT. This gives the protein CASNRQGAGGGTNEKLFF.

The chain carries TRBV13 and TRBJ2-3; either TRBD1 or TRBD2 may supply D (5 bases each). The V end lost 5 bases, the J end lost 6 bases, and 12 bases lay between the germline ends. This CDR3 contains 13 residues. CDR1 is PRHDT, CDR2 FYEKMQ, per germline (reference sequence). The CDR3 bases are TGTGCCAGCAGCGTCACCGAGGGGGATACGCAGTATTTT. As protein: CASSVTEGDTQYF.

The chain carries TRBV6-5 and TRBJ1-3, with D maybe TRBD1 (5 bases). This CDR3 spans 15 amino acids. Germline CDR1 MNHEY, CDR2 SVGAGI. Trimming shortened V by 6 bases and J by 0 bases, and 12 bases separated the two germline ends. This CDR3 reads CASRNDGGSGNTIYF. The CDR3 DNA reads TGTGCCAGCAGGAATGACGGGGGCTCTGGAAACACCATATATTTT.

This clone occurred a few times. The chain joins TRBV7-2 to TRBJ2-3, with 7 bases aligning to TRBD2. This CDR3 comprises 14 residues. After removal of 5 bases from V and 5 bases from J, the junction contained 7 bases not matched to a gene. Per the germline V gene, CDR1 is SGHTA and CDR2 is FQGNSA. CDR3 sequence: CASSRRLAGDTQYF. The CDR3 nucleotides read TGTGCCAGCAGCAGACGACTAGCCGGAGATACGCAGTATTTT.

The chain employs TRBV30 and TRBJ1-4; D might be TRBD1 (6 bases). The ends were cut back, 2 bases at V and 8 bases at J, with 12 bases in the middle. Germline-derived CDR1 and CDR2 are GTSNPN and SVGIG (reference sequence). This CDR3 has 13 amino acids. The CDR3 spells CAWSSGVGEKLFF. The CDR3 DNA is TGTGCCTGGAGTTCAGGGGTAGGGGAAAAACTGTTTTTT.

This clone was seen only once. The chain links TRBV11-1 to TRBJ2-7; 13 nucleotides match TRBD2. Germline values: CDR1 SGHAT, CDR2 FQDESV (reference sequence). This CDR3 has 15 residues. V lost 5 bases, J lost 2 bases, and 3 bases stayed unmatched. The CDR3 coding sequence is TGTGCCAGCAGCAAGACTAGCGGGGGGCCCTACGAGCAGTACTTC. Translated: CASSKTSGGPYEQYF.

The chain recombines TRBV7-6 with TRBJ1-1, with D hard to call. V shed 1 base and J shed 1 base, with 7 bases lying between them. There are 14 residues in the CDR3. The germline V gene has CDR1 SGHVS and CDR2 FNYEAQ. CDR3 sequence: CASSLGPANTEAFF. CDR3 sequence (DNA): TGTGCCAGCAGCTTAGGGCCAGCGAACACTGAAGCTTTCTTT.

CDR3 DNA sequence: TGTGCCAGCAGTTGGGCGGACGGATACTACGAGCAGTACTTC. Translation gives CASSWADGYYEQYF. V is TRBV2 and J is TRBJ2-7; D remains ambiguous. The CDR3 is made up of 14 amino acids. From germline, CDR1 is SNHLY and CDR2 FYNNEI. Deletions cut 5 bases from V and 3 bases from J, with 14 bases between.

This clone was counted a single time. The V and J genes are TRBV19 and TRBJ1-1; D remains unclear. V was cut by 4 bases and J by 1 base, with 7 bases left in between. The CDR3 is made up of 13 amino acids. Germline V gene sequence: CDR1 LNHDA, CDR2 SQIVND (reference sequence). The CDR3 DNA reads TGTGCCAGTAGTAGCACCGCGAACACTGAAGCTTTCTTT. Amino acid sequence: CASSSTANTEAFF.

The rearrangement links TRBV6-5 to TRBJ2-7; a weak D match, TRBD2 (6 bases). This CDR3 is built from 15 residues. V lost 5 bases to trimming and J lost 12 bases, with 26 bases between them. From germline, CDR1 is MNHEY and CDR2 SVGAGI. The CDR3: CASSNGGGDQRAVYF. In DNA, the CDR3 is TGTGCCAGCAGTAACGGCGGCGGGGATCAGCGAGCAGTGTACTTC.

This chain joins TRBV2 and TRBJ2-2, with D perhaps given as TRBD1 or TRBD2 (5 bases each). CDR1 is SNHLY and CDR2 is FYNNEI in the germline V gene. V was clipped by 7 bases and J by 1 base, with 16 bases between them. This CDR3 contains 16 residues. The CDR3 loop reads CASTGTAAQNTGELFF. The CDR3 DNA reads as TGTGCCAGCACTGGGACCGCCGCACAGAACACCGGGGAGCTGTTTTTT.

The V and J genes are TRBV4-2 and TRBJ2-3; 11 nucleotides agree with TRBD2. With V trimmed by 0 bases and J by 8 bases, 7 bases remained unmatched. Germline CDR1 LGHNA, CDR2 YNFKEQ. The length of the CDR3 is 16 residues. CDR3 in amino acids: CASSQEIAGGPSTQYF. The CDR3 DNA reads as TGTGCCAGCAGCCAAGAAATAGCGGGGGGGCCAAGTACGCAGTATTTT.

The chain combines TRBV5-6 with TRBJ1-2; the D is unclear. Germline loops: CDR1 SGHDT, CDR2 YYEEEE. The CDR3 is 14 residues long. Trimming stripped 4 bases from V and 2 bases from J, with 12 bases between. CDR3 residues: CASSPPEGNYGYTF. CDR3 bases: TGTGCCAGCAGCCCCCCCGAAGGGAACTATGGCTACACCTTC.

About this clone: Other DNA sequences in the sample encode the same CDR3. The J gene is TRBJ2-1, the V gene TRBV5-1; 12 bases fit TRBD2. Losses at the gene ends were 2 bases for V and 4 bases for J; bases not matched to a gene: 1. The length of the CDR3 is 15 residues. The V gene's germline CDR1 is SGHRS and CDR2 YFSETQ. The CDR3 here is CASSLLAGGYNEQFF. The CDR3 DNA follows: TGCGCCAGCAGCTTACTAGCGGGGGGTTACAATGAGCAGTTCTTC.

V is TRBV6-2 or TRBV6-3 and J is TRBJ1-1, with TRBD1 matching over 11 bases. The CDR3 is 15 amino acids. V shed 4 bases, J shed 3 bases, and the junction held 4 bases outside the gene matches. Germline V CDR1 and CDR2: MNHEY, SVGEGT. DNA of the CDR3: TGTGCCAGCAGTTCACCGGGACAGGGGGACACTGAAGCTTTCTTT. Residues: CASSSPGQGDTEAFF.

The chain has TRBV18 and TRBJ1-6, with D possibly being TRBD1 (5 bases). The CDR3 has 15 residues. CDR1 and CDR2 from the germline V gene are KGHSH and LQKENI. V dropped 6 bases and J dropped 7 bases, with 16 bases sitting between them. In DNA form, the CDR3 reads TGTGCCAGCTCGCCGGTAGGGGATTACAATTCACCCCTCCACTTT. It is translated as CASSPVGDYNSPLHF. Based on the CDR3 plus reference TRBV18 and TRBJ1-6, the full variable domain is NAGVMQNPRHLVRRRGQEARLRCSPMKGHSHVYWYRQLPEEGLKFMVYLQKENIIDESGMPKERFSAEFPKEGPSILRIQQVVRGDSAAYFCASSPVGDYNSPLHFGNGTRLTVT.

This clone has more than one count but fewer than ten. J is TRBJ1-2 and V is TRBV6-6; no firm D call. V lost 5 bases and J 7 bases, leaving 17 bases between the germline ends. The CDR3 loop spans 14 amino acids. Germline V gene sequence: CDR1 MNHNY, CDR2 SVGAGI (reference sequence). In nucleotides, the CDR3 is TGTGCCAGCAGTCCCGGATCTCTGGGCGGTGGCTACACCTTC. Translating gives CASSPGSLGGGYTF.